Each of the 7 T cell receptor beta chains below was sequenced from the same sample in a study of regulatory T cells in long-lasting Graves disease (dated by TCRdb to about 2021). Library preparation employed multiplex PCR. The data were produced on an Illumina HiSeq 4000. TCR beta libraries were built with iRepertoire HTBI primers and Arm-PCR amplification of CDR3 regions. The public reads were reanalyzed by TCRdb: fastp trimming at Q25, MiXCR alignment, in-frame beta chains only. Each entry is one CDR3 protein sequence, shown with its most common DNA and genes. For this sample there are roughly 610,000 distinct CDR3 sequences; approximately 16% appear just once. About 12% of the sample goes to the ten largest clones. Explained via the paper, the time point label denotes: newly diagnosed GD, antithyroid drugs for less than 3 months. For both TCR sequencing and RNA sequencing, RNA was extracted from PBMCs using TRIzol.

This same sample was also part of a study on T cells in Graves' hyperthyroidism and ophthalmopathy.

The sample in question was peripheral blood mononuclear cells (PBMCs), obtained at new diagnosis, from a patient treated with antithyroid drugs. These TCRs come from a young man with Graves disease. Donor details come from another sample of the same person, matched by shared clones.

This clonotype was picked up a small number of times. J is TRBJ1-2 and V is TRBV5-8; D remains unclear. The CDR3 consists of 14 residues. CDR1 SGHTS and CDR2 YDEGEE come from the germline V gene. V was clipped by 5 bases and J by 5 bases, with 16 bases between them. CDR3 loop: CASSRITPTYGYTF. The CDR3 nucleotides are TGTGCCAGCAGTAGGATTACGCCAACATATGGCTACACCTTC.

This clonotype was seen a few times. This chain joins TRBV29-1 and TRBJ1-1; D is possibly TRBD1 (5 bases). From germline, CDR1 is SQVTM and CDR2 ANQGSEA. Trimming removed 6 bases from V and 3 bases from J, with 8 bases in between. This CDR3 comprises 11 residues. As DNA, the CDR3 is TGCAGCGTGGGGGGGGACACTGAAGCTTTCTTT. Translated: CSVGGDTEAFF.

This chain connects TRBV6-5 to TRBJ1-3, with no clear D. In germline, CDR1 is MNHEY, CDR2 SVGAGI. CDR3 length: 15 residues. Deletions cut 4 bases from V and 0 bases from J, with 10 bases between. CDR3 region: CASSFLPNSGNTIYF. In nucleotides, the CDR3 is TGTGCCAGCAGTTTCTTACCGAACTCTGGAAACACCATATATTTT.

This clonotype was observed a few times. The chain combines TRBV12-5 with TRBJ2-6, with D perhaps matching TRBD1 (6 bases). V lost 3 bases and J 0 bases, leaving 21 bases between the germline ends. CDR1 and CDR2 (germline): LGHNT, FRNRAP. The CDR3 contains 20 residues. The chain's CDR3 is CASGLLNQGLSFSGANVLTF. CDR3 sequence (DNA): TGTGCTAGTGGTTTACTAAATCAGGGGCTCTCTTTCTCTGGGGCCAACGTCCTGACTTTC.

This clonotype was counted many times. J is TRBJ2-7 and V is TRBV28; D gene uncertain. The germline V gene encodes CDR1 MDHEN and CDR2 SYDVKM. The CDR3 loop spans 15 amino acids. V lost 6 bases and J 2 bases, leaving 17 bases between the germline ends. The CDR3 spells CASSPPGSLTYEQYF. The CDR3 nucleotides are TGTGCCAGCAGCCCCCCGGGCAGCTTAACCTACGAGCAGTACTTC.

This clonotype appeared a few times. This chain's CDR3 is CASSPAHYNEQFF. The CDR3 DNA is TGTGCCAGCAGCCCCGCTCACTACAATGAGCAGTTCTTC. The J gene is TRBJ2-1, the V gene TRBV7-2, with D hard to call. With 5 bases removed from V and 3 bases from J, the gap between germline ends came to 8 bases. In germline, CDR1 is SGHTA, CDR2 FQGNSA. This CDR3 comprises 13 residues.

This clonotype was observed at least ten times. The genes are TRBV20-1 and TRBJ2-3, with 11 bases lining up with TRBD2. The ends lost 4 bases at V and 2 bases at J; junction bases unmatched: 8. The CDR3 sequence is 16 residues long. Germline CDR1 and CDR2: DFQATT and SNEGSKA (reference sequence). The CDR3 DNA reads TGCAGTGCTATCCCGGGACTAGCGGAATACACAGATACGCAGTATTTT. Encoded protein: CSAIPGLAEYTDTQYF.